The 28 T cell receptor beta chains in this list originate from one sample, sequenced in a study of cytotoxic CD8 clonotypes in ibrutinib-treated CLL. Profiling relied on immunoSEQ multiplex PCR, and the TCRdb table lists in-frame clones only, not all of them. The sample lists over 75,000 clones; 78% were seen once. Sequencing was performed on PBMCs, taken after 12 months of ibrutinib treatment. The receptors derive from a human donor with chronic lymphocytic leukemia.

V gene TRBV5-1 combines with J gene TRBJ2-7; 9 positions agree with TRBD1. This CDR3 region has 13 residues. Losses at the gene ends were 3 bases for V and 6 bases for J; bases not matched to a gene: 4. Germline assignment: CDR1 SGHRS and CDR2 YFSETQ. CDR3 in amino acids: CASSSGTGREQYF. The CDR3 region has the DNA TGCGCCAGCAGCTCCGGGACAGGGCGCGAGCAGTACTTC. Complete variable domain (other parts from reference TRBV5-1 and TRBJ2-7): KAGVTQTPRYLIKTRGQQVTLSCSPISGHRSVSWYQQTPGQGLQFLFEYFSETQRNKGNFPGRFSGRQFSNSRSEMNVSTLELGDSALYLCASSSGTGREQYFGPGTRLTVT.

The chain is built from TRBV4-2 and TRBJ1-2; D unclear. Deletions cut 4 bases from V and 5 bases from J, with 14 bases between. The CDR3 sequence is 14 residues long. CDR1 LGHNA and CDR2 YNFKEQ come from the germline V gene. CDR3 loop: CASSPEGYLYGYTF. DNA of the CDR3: TGTGCCAGCAGCCCCGAAGGGTATCTTTATGGCTACACCTTC.

This rearrangement joins TRBV7-6 to TRBJ2-5, with a tentative D call TRBD1 (6 bases). There are 16 residues in the CDR3. Between the trimmed V and J ends, which lost 5 bases and 2 bases, there was a span of 18 bases. Germline V gene data show CDR1 as SGHVS and CDR2 as FNYEAQ. CDR3 amino acids: CASSALHLDRQETQYF. The DNA for the CDR3 is TGTGCCAGCAGCGCCTTACACCTGGACAGACAAGAGACCCAGTACTTC.

This clone was observed once. This rearrangement joins TRBV9 to TRBJ1-1; D possibly corresponds to TRBD1 (5 bases). This CDR3 comprises 14 residues. V shed 0 bases and J shed 2 bases, with 8 bases lying between them. CDR1 is SGDLS and CDR2 is YYNGEE in the germline V gene. The CDR3 sequence is CASSVAGLNTEAFF. The CDR3 coding sequence is TGTGCCAGCAGCGTAGCGGGACTTAACACTGAAGCTTTCTTT.

V and J are TRBV6-1 and TRBJ2-7, with D tentatively TRBD1 (6 bases). Deletions cut 3 bases from V and 3 bases from J, with 15 bases between. Germline-derived CDR1 and CDR2 are MNHNS and SASEGT. This CDR3 is 15 amino acids long. In DNA form, the CDR3 reads TGTGCCAGCAGTGACCCCCAAGGACAGAACTACGAGCAGTACTTC. This codes for CASSDPQGQNYEQYF.

This clone was counted only a few times. The rearrangement uses TRBV11-1 and TRBJ2-7; no definite D call. Germline-derived CDR1 and CDR2 are SGHAT and FQDESV (reference sequence). The germline V and J ends were trimmed by 6 bases and 3 bases, with 12 bases remaining between them. CDR3 length: 13 residues. The CDR3 DNA reads TGTGCCAGCAGTCCCGATGGGTTCTACGAGCAGTACTTC. Amino acids: CASSPDGFYEQYF.

V gene TRBV6-5 combines with J gene TRBJ1-6; 7 nucleotides align to TRBD1. V lost 7 bases, J lost 8 bases, and 8 bases stayed unmatched. The CDR3 loop spans 14 amino acids. The germline gives CDR1 MNHEY, CDR2 SVGAGI. The CDR3, as DNA: TGTGCCAGCAAGGACCGAAGGGGGCATTCACCCCTCCACTTT. Translating gives CASKDRRGHSPLHF.

The V call is TRBV5-1, the J call TRBJ2-5; tentative D call: TRBD1 (6 bases). The CDR3 consists of 15 residues. V gave up 4 bases and J gave up 2 bases, with 15 bases separating them. Germline V gives CDR1 SGHRS, CDR2 YFSETQ. The CDR3 region has the DNA TGCGCCAGCAGCACCGGACAGTCGGGGCAAGAGACCCAGTACTTC. Protein: CASSTGQSGQETQYF.

The rearrangement links TRBV5-1 to TRBJ1-2; 9 bases agree with TRBD1. After removal of 0 bases from V and 7 bases from J, the junction contained 7 bases not matched to a gene. The CDR3 is 15 residues long. The germline V gene has CDR1 SGHRS and CDR2 YFSETQ. Here the CDR3 DNA reads TGCGCCAGCAGCTTGGAGGGACAGGGAAGCGGTGGCTACACCTTC. Its protein product is CASSLEGQGSGGYTF.

The chain recombines TRBV18 with TRBJ1-1; D might be TRBD1 (6 bases). The CDR3 consists of 17 residues. Germline assignment: CDR1 KGHSH and CDR2 LQKENI. V shed 1 base and J shed 7 bases, with 22 bases lying between them. CDR3 sequence reads: CASSPREPSAQGSEAFF. The DNA of the CDR3 is TGTGCCAGCTCACCACGGGAGCCTTCTGCCCAGGGGAGTGAAGCTTTCTTT. The variable domain in full, completed from reference TRBV18 and TRBJ1-1, reads NAGVMQNPRHLVRRRGQEARLRCSPMKGHSHVYWYRQLPEEGLKFMVYLQKENIIDESGMPKERFSAEFPKEGPSILRIQQVVRGDSAAYFCASSPREPSAQGSEAFFGQGTRLTVV.

The rearrangement joins TRBV19 to TRBJ2-3, with 9 positions matching TRBD2. CDR3 length: 17 amino acids. The V segment lost 4 bases and the J segment 1 base; nucleotides outside the gene matches: 9. Germline V gene lookup returns CDR1 LNHDA and CDR2 SQIVND (reference sequence). In nucleotides, the CDR3 is TGTGCCAGTAGTAGGCGAGGCGGGGGGGCCGGCACAGATACGCAGTATTTT. It translates to CASSRRGGGAGTDTQYF.

Remarks on this clone: One end of the junction fails to match germline, which may point to a read error. The chain recombines TRBV27 with TRBJ1-1; D gene unclear. The germline V gene has CDR1 MNHEY and CDR2 SMNVEV (reference sequence). The CDR3 is 19 residues long. CDR3 region: CASSLNRQKGQLLNTEAFF. CDR3 coding DNA: TGTGCCAGTAGTTTAAACCGCCAAAAGGGCCAACTGCTGAACACTGAAGCTTTCTTT.

The chain recombines TRBV15 with TRBJ2-1, with TRBD2 matching 7 bases. The germline CDR1 and CDR2 sequences are LNHNV and YYDKDF (reference sequence). V lost 1 base, J lost 3 bases, and 6 bases stayed unmatched. CDR3 length: 16 amino acids. CDR3 in amino acids: CATSRGSASGYNEQFF. As DNA, the CDR3 is TGTGCCACCAGCAGAGGGTCGGCTAGCGGCTACAATGAGCAGTTCTTC.

This clone has more than one count but fewer than ten. This chain uses TRBV29-1 with TRBJ2-2; 9 positions agree with TRBD1. The length of the CDR3 is 14 residues. Germline V gives CDR1 SQVTM, CDR2 ANQGSEA. V lost 5 bases to trimming and J lost 4 bases; unmatched junction nucleotides: 5. Here the CDR3 DNA reads TGCAGCGTTATCGGGACAGGGTCCACCGGGGAGCTGTTTTTT. Protein product: CSVIGTGSTGELFF.

This clone showed up just once. V is TRBV7-2 and J is TRBJ1-1; no reliable D call. The ends were cut back, 2 bases at V and 4 bases at J, with 14 bases in the middle. The CDR3 sequence is 15 residues long. Germline V CDR1 and CDR2: SGHTA, FQGNSA. The DNA of the CDR3 is TGTGCCAGCAGCTTAAATAGGCTAGCGGCCACTGAAGCTTTCTTT. Translation gives CASSLNRLAATEAFF.

This chain joins TRBV19 and TRBJ2-5; 7 bases fit TRBD2. The CDR3 is 14 residues long. V shed 6 bases and J 4 bases; nucleotides not matched to a gene: 8. Germline CDR1 LNHDA, CDR2 SQIVND (reference sequence). The CDR3 protein is CASRGTSVGETQYF. The CDR3 DNA is TGTGCCAGTAGGGGTACTAGCGTGGGAGAGACCCAGTACTTC.

The V gene is TRBV5-1, the J gene TRBJ1-1; 9 nucleotides agree with TRBD1. The J segment lost 1 base and the V segment lost 6 bases, leaving 7 bases of the junction unmatched. Germline loops: CDR1 SGHRS, CDR2 YFSETQ. The CDR3 runs 15 residues. Written as DNA, the CDR3 is TGCGCCAGCACCCCGGGGACAGGGCGGAACACTGAAGCTTTCTTT. Amino acids: CASTPGTGRNTEAFF.

This clone has only a few counts. The genes are TRBV9 and TRBJ2-5; 9 nucleotides match TRBD2. Germline-derived CDR1 and CDR2 are SGDLS and YYNGEE. The CDR3 totals 13 residues. V was clipped by 6 bases and J by 5 bases; unmatched bases: 5. Here the CDR3 reads CASIAGGPETQYF. The CDR3 nucleotides read TGTGCCAGCATTGCGGGGGGGCCGGAGACCCAGTACTTC.

The CDR3 nucleotides are TGTGCCAGCAGCCCAAGAGAGGGTGTAGTGGCCCAGTACTTC. Its translation: CASSPREGVVAQYF. The chain combines TRBV7-2 with TRBJ2-5; D is possibly TRBD2 (5 bases). Germline CDR1 is SGHTA and CDR2 is FQGNSA. Trimming removed 5 bases at V and 9 bases at J, with 19 bases between. The CDR3 has 14 amino acids.

V is TRBV6-6 and J is TRBJ1-1, with D unclear. The ends were cut back, 5 bases at V and 3 bases at J, with 13 bases in the middle. Germline loops: CDR1 MNHNY, CDR2 SVGAGI (reference sequence). The CDR3 length is 14 residues. The CDR3 DNA sequence: TGTGCCAGCAGTGCCGCCCAGGACGACACTGAAGCTTTCTTT. Its translation is CASSAAQDDTEAFF.

The chain uses TRBV5-6 and TRBJ1-2; TRBD1 agrees at 9 bases. In germline, CDR1 is SGHDT, CDR2 YYEEEE. V dropped 5 bases and J dropped 5; count of bases not matched to a gene: 10. CDR3 length equals 15 residues. The CDR3 DNA is TGTGCCAGCAGGGCCGGGACAGGGAGGTTGTATGGCTACACCTTC. Amino acids: CASRAGTGRLYGYTF.

This clone has just a few counts. This chain connects TRBV2 to TRBJ2-5, with D possibly TRBD1 on 6 matching bases. Trimming stripped 6 bases from V and 2 bases from J, with 10 bases between. CDR1 is SNHLY, CDR2 FYNNEI, per germline. The CDR3 runs to 13 residues. The CDR3 nucleotides read TGTGCCAGCAGCCTGGACAGTCAAGAGACCCAGTACTTC. Translated, it gives CASSLDSQETQYF.

The rearrangement links TRBV29-1 to TRBJ2-1, with 9 nucleotides matching TRBD1. Germline-derived CDR1 and CDR2 are SQVTM and ANQGSEA. The CDR3 has 14 residues. Trimming cost V 6 bases and J 10 bases; bases outside gene matches: 13. The CDR3 sequence: CSVRPGQGLGEQFF. The CDR3 DNA reads as TGCAGCGTCCGACCGGGACAGGGCCTGGGGGAGCAGTTCTTC.

This clone has only a few counts. The chain has TRBV5-1 and TRBJ2-2; D uncertain. Germline CDR1 is SGHRS and CDR2 is YFSETQ. The ends were cut back, 0 bases at V and 7 bases at J, with 13 bases in the middle. This CDR3 has 15 amino acids. The CDR3 loop reads CASSLGIRTNGELFF. The CDR3 nucleotides read TGCGCCAGCAGCTTGGGGATTCGTACTAACGGGGAGCTGTTTTTT. Full variable domain (remainder filled in from reference TRBV5-1 and TRBJ2-2): KAGVTQTPRYLIKTRGQQVTLSCSPISGHRSVSWYQQTPGQGLQFLFEYFSETQRNKGNFPGRFSGRQFSNSRSEMNVSTLELGDSALYLCASSLGIRTNGELFFGEGSRLTVL.

The J gene is TRBJ2-1, the V gene TRBV6-6, with 12 nucleotides matching TRBD2. The length of the CDR3 is 16 residues. J gave up 6 bases and V 8 bases, and 11 bases lay outside the gene matches. Per germline, CDR1 MNHNY and CDR2 SVGAGI (reference sequence). CDR3 nucleotides: TGTGCCAGCCTCCTTCCTTCTAGCGGGGGGGCCAATGAGCAGTTCTTC. It translates to CASLLPSSGGANEQFF.

A single count supports this clone. The rearrangement uses TRBV9 and TRBJ1-3; D is undetermined. The CDR3 is 15 residues long. Trimming stripped 2 bases from V and 0 bases from J, with 9 bases between. Germline V gene sequence: CDR1 SGDLS, CDR2 YYNGEE. CDR3 sequence: CASSVSISSGNTIYF. CDR3 sequence (DNA): TGTGCCAGCAGCGTTAGCATATCCTCTGGAAACACCATATATTTT.

The V call is TRBV6-5, the J call TRBJ2-2; D might be TRBD1 or TRBD2, each matching 6 bases. The germline V gene encodes CDR1 MNHEY and CDR2 SVGAGI. The germline V and J ends were trimmed by 8 bases and 2 bases, with 12 bases remaining between them. The CDR3 is made up of 14 amino acids. The CDR3 sequence: CASWRGTNTGELFF. The DNA of the CDR3 is TGTGCCAGCTGGAGGGGGACAAACACCGGGGAGCTGTTTTTT.

V and J are TRBV30 and TRBJ1-1, with D possibly TRBD1 on 6 matching bases. Germline V gives CDR1 GTSNPN, CDR2 SVGIG (reference sequence). V was pared by 3 bases and J by 1 base, with 6 bases between. The CDR3 is 12 residues long. The CDR3 DNA follows: TGTGCCTGGAGGACAGGGAACACTGAAGCTTTCTTT. As protein: CAWRTGNTEAFF.